A single T cell receptor (beta chain) is shown here with its context. Authors' analysis steps: By means of reference gene primer amplification, nucleated cell counts were estimated. Generated by immunoSEQ multiplex PCR, the TCRdb table keeps only in-frame clones and is missing some. From that table come the V and J calls and clone size; the DNA was used to work out D and trimming. This repertoire shows 55,000 to 70,000 clones, roughly 82% found once; its top ten account for roughly a fifth. This entry belongs to a study of blood T cell repertoires in COVID-19. Study-wide background: Both acute and convalescent COVID-19 samples were obtained from the United States, Italy and Spain. The analysed material was cDNA or gDNA that came from T cells, B-cell-depleted T cells, or PBMCs.

The receptor comes from a woman in her fifties or sixties with acute or convalescent COVID-19. Sequencing input: peripheral blood.

Written as DNA, the CDR3 is TGTGCCAGCAGTTACGTGTCACTAGCGGGGTACTACAATGAGCAGTTCTTC. Translated, it gives CASSYVSLAGYYNEQFF. The chain combines TRBV6-2 or TRBV6-3 with TRBJ2-1, with 10 bases lining up with TRBD2. This CDR3 has 17 residues. Per germline, CDR1 MNHEY and CDR2 SVGEGT. Trimming removed 2 bases from V and 3 bases from J; junction bases left unmatched: 7.